Shown below are 27 T cell receptor beta chains from a single sample sequenced in a study of blood T cell repertoires in COVID-19. Clones were read by immunoSEQ multiplex PCR, and TCRdb kept only the in-frame ones, dropping some. The sample has hundreds of thousands of clones, about 86% seen once. Input material: peripheral blood. The origin of the receptors is a woman aged 70-85 years with COVID-19, enrolled during active disease.

The chain joins TRBV7-2 to TRBJ2-7, with 7 bases identical to TRBD1. The CDR3 runs to 13 residues. The germline CDR1 and CDR2 sequences are SGHTA and FQGNSA. After removal of 4 bases from V and 4 bases from J, the junction contained 4 bases not matched to a gene. In DNA, the CDR3 is TGTGCCAGCAGCTCGGGACAGACTTACGAGCAGTACTTC. As protein: CASSSGQTYEQYF.

The chain joins TRBV24-1 to TRBJ2-5; TRBD2 agrees at 9 bases. This CDR3 contains 17 residues. Per the germline V gene, CDR1 is KGHDR and CDR2 is SFDVKD. V was clipped by 1 base and J by 0 bases; unmatched bases: 5. The CDR3 nucleotides read TGTGCCACCAGTGATTTAGGAGCGGGGGGACACCAAGAGACCCAGTACTTC. Amino acid sequence: CATSDLGAGGHQETQYF.

The V call is TRBV10-2, the J call TRBJ1-2; 12 bases map to TRBD1. The CDR3 loop spans 16 amino acids. J gave up 6 bases and V 4 bases, and 9 bases lay outside the gene matches. Germline V gene sequence: CDR1 WSHSY, CDR2 SAAADI. CDR3 bases: TGCGCCAGCAGTGCCATGGGACAGGGGGCGTCAAATGGCTACACCTTC. Protein: CASSAMGQGASNGYTF.

J is TRBJ1-2 and V is TRBV28; no firm D call. The V and J ends lost 3 bases and 6 bases respectively, with 8 bases between them. The CDR3 consists of 12 residues. Germline loops: CDR1 MDHEN, CDR2 SYDVKM. CDR3 protein: CASSLRTDGYTF. As DNA, the CDR3 is TGTGCCAGCAGTTTGAGAACAGATGGCTACACCTTC.

V is TRBV10-1 and J is TRBJ2-3; TRBD2 matches at 10 bases. CDR1 and CDR2 from the germline V gene are WNHNN and SYGVQD (reference sequence). The CDR3 runs to 16 residues. The trim removed 5 bases at V and 5 bases at J, leaving 10 bases unmatched. The CDR3 DNA reads as TGCGCCAGCAGTCCGGGGGTAGCGGGGGGTGGAGATACGCAGTATTTT. As protein: CASSPGVAGGGDTQYF.

The chain links TRBV13 to TRBJ2-2; 8 nucleotides line up with TRBD1. The CDR3 loop spans 15 amino acids. With V trimmed by 4 bases and J by 5 bases, 6 bases remained unmatched. Germline CDR1 and CDR2: PRHDT and FYEKMQ (reference sequence). The CDR3 DNA reads as TGTGCCAGCAGCTCCCGACAGGGGAGTACCGGGGAGCTGTTTTTT. Amino acids: CASSSRQGSTGELFF.

This chain joins TRBV5-4 and TRBJ1-1; perhaps TRBD1 as D (6 bases). Deletions cut 4 bases from V and 3 bases from J, with 16 bases between. CDR3 length: 15 amino acids. Germline V gene data show CDR1 as SGHNT and CDR2 as YYREEE (reference sequence). The CDR3 spells CASSPKGGAYTEAFF. CDR3 bases: TGTGCCAGCAGCCCAAAAGGGGGGGCTTACACTGAAGCTTTCTTT. Based on the CDR3 plus reference TRBV5-4 and TRBJ1-1, the full variable domain is ETGVTQSPTHLIKTRGQQVTLRCSSQSGHNTVSWYQQALGQGPQFIFQYYREEENGRGNFPPRFSGLQFPNYSSELNVNALELDDSALYLCASSPKGGAYTEAFFGQGTRLTVV.

This chain links TRBV28 with TRBJ2-2; TRBD1 matches 7 bases. The germline V gene has CDR1 MDHEN and CDR2 SYDVKM. With 6 bases clipped from V and 0 bases from J, the junction kept 1 base outside the gene matches. This CDR3 has 14 residues. The CDR3 nucleotides read TGTGCCAGCAGACAGGGGTCGAACACCGGGGAGCTGTTTTTT. Its translation is CASRQGSNTGELFF.

V gene TRBV5-1 combines with J gene TRBJ1-2; D unresolved. The CDR3 has 12 residues. Germline values: CDR1 SGHRS, CDR2 YFSETQ. V gave up 0 bases and J gave up 7 bases, with 7 bases separating them. The CDR3 reads CASSLDGSGYTF. The CDR3 nucleotides read TGCGCCAGCAGCTTGGATGGCTCTGGCTACACCTTC. Variable domain in full (rest from reference TRBV5-1 and TRBJ1-2): KAGVTQTPRYLIKTRGQQVTLSCSPISGHRSVSWYQQTPGQGLQFLFEYFSETQRNKGNFPGRFSGRQFSNSRSEMNVSTLELGDSALYLCASSLDGSGYTFGSGTRLTVV.

V usage is TRBV5-4 and J usage is TRBJ1-3; weak D call: TRBD1 (5 bases). Trimming removed 4 bases at V and 0 bases at J, with 14 bases between. This CDR3 is 16 amino acids long. Germline loops: CDR1 SGHNT, CDR2 YYREEE (reference sequence). This chain's CDR3 is CASSHGGASSGNTIYF. CDR3 coding DNA: TGTGCCAGCAGCCACGGAGGGGCAAGCTCTGGAAACACCATATATTTT. Together with reference TRBV5-4 and TRBJ1-3, the CDR3 gives the full variable domain: ETGVTQSPTHLIKTRGQQVTLRCSSQSGHNTVSWYQQALGQGPQFIFQYYREEENGRGNFPPRFSGLQFPNYSSELNVNALELDDSALYLCASSHGGASSGNTIYFGEGSWLTVV.

The rearrangement joins TRBV5-4 to TRBJ2-5; 12 nucleotides line up with TRBD2. This CDR3 is built from 15 residues. The germline V gene has CDR1 SGHNT and CDR2 YYREEE (reference sequence). V dropped 4 bases and J dropped 1; count of bases not matched to a gene: 2. The CDR3 bases are TGTGCCAGCAGCCCGACTAGCGGGAGCCAAGAGACCCAGTACTTC. Translated, it gives CASSPTSGSQETQYF. Together with reference TRBV5-4 and TRBJ2-5, the CDR3 gives the full variable domain: ETGVTQSPTHLIKTRGQQVTLRCSSQSGHNTVSWYQQALGQGPQFIFQYYREEENGRGNFPPRFSGLQFPNYSSELNVNALELDDSALYLCASSPTSGSQETQYFGPGTRLLVL.

The chain uses TRBV2 and TRBJ2-3; maybe TRBD1 (7 bases). The CDR3 has 15 residues. The germline V gene encodes CDR1 SNHLY and CDR2 FYNNEI. V dropped 4 bases and J dropped 4 bases, with 15 bases sitting between them. CDR3 DNA sequence: TGTGCCAGCAGTGTGAGGCAGGGGGGCGCAGATACGCAGTATTTT. Protein: CASSVRQGGADTQYF.

This chain connects TRBV19 to TRBJ2-7; 11 bases are a match to TRBD1. Germline V gene data show CDR1 as LNHDA and CDR2 as SQIVND (reference sequence). The CDR3 length is 15 residues. After removal of 3 bases from V and 0 bases from J, the junction contained 1 base not matched to a gene. The CDR3 region has the DNA TGTGCCAGTAGTATTGGACAGGGGGCCTCCTACGAGCAGTACTTC. Protein sequence: CASSIGQGASYEQYF.

This clone was counted between two and nine times. The chain uses TRBV11-2 and TRBJ1-2; tentative D call: TRBD1 (5 bases). The ends were cut back, 1 base at V and 8 bases at J, with 17 bases in the middle. Germline CDR1 reads SGHAT; CDR2 reads FQNNGV. This CDR3 has 15 amino acids. CDR3 DNA sequence: TGTGCCAGCAGCTTAGTCGACAGCCGCTCGGGCGGCTACACCTTC. Protein: CASSLVDSRSGGYTF.

This chain joins TRBV13 and TRBJ2-7; the match to TRBD1 covers 8 bases. CDR1 and CDR2 from the germline V gene are PRHDT and FYEKMQ (reference sequence). This CDR3 region has 15 residues. The J segment lost 5 bases and the V segment lost 5 bases, leaving 11 bases of the junction unmatched. CDR3 DNA sequence: TGTGCCAGCAGCGGCCCCGGGACAGGATTTGACGAGCAGTACTTC. Translating it yields CASSGPGTGFDEQYF.

This clone showed up just once. The CDR3 DNA follows: TGTGCCAGTAGAAACAAGGGAGGATCCTACGAGCAGTACTTC. Protein product: CASRNKGGSYEQYF. The genes are TRBV19 and TRBJ2-7; tentative D call: TRBD2 (6 bases). The CDR3 totals 14 residues. CDR1 and CDR2 (germline): LNHDA, SQIVND (reference sequence). Trimming took off 6 bases at V and 1 base at J, with 13 bases between the two ends.

This chain connects TRBV7-2 to TRBJ1-1; D might be TRBD1 (6 bases). Germline assignment: CDR1 SGHTA and CDR2 FQGNSA. The ends were cut back, 5 bases at V and 0 bases at J, with 10 bases in the middle. There are 14 residues in the CDR3. The CDR3 protein is CASSPWTVNTEAFF. The CDR3 DNA reads as TGTGCCAGCAGCCCGTGGACAGTGAACACTGAAGCTTTCTTT.

This sequence joins TRBV24-1 and TRBJ2-1; D remains unclear. Trimming removed 3 bases from V and 0 bases from J, with 11 bases in between. CDR1 and CDR2 (germline): KGHDR, SFDVKD. This CDR3 is 16 amino acids long. CDR3 sequence reads: CATSDPVPSSYNEQFF. In DNA form, the CDR3 reads TGTGCCACCAGTGATCCCGTCCCGAGCTCCTACAATGAGCAGTTCTTC.

The chain links TRBV6-5 to TRBJ1-1; 10 bases align to TRBD1. This CDR3 has 14 amino acids. Germline V gene sequence: CDR1 MNHEY, CDR2 SVGAGI. The ends lost 8 bases at V and 10 bases at J; junction bases unmatched: 13. The DNA of the CDR3 is TGTGCCAGCTCACCCTCGACAGGGGGCGCGGGAGCTTTCTTT. Protein sequence: CASSPSTGGAGAFF.

CDR3 in DNA: TGTGCCAGCGGAGAACGGACAGGCCCTAGTGGTGAAAAACTGTTTTTT. Protein: CASGERTGPSGEKLFF. The chain couples TRBV28 to TRBJ1-4; 7 bases match TRBD1. With V trimmed by 8 bases and J by 7 bases, 16 bases remained unmatched. The germline V gene encodes CDR1 MDHEN and CDR2 SYDVKM. The CDR3 loop spans 16 amino acids.

The genes are TRBV11-2 and TRBJ2-5, with D possibly TRBD2 on 6 matching bases. Germline V gene data show CDR1 as SGHAT and CDR2 as FQNNGV. The CDR3 spans 14 residues. The V end was cut by 5 bases, the J end by 2 bases, with 12 bases between. In nucleotides, the CDR3 is TGTGCCAGCAGCCCGGGGACTTTTCAAGAGACCCAGTACTTC. Translation: CASSPGTFQETQYF.

The chain is built from TRBV2 and TRBJ1-2, with 7 bases matching TRBD1. Trimming cost V 11 bases and J 2 bases; bases outside gene matches: 14. The CDR3 covers 15 residues. Germline loops: CDR1 SNHLY, CDR2 FYNNEI. The CDR3 nucleotides are TGTGCCCGCCGGACAGGAGATAATAAAAACTATGGCTACACCTTC. It translates to CARRTGDNKNYGYTF.

The rearrangement links TRBV21-1 to TRBJ1-1; TRBD1 is taken as the D call from the table, unchecked against the DNA. TRBV21-1 is flagged as a pseudogene. CDR3 length equals 16 residues. This CDR3 is CASSKQKQGLNTEAFF. The CDR3 nucleotides are TGTGCCAGCAGCAAGCAAAAACAGGGCCTGAACACTGAAGCTTTCTTT.

This clone was seen a few times. Within the sample, other DNA sequences also encode this same CDR3. This chain joins TRBV7-2 and TRBJ1-2, with D maybe TRBD1 (5 bases). There are 14 residues in the CDR3. The V gene lost 1 base and the J gene lost 2 bases, with 8 bases spanning the gap. Germline V lookup: CDR1 SGHTA, CDR2 FQGNSA. The CDR3 sequence: CASSLDRSNYGYTF. The CDR3 DNA sequence: TGTGCCAGCAGCTTAGACAGGAGCAACTATGGCTACACCTTC.

This chain joins TRBV27 and TRBJ1-5; 9 bases map to TRBD1. J gave up 5 bases and V 6 bases, and 8 bases lay outside the gene matches. The germline gives CDR1 MNHEY, CDR2 SMNVEV (reference sequence). The CDR3 is 15 residues long. CDR3 in amino acids: CASRKQGAGDQPQHF. The DNA of the CDR3 is TGTGCCAGCAGGAAACAGGGGGCAGGGGATCAGCCCCAGCATTTT.

V and J are TRBV30 and TRBJ2-7; D may be TRBD1 (6 bases). CDR3 length: 14 amino acids. The V end lost 0 bases, the J end lost 2 bases, and 11 bases lay between the germline ends. Germline V gene lookup returns CDR1 GTSNPN and CDR2 SVGIG (reference sequence). CDR3 nucleotides: TGTGCCTGGAGTGTAGAGACAGGACCCTACGAGCAGTACTTC. Residues: CAWSVETGPYEQYF. The full variable domain, rest sourced from reference TRBV30 and TRBJ2-7, is SQTIHQWPATLVQPVGSPLSLECTVEGTSNPNLYWYRQAAGRGLQLLFYSVGIGQISSEVPQNLSASRPQDRQFILSSKKLLLSDSGFYLCAWSVETGPYEQYFGPGTRLTVT.

This chain links TRBV11-2 with TRBJ2-7; 11 bases are shared with TRBD1. The junction had 5 bases not matched to a gene; V was cut back by 5 bases and J by 5 bases. The CDR3 consists of 14 residues. Germline CDR1 reads SGHAT; CDR2 reads FQNNGV. The CDR3 DNA is TGTGCCAGCAGCCGAGGGACAGGGGGGGACGAGCAGTACTTC. This translates into CASSRGTGGDEQYF.